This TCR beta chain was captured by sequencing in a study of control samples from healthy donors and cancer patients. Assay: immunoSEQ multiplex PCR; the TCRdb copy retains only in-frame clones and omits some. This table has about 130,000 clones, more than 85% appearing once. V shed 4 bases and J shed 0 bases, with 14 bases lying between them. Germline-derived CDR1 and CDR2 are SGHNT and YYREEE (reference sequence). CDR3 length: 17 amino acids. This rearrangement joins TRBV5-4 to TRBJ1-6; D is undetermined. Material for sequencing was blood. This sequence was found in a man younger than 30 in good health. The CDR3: CASSDGVSSSYNSPLHF. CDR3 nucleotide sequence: TGTGCCAGCAGCGATGGCGTGTCCAGCTCCTATAATTCACCCCTCCACTTT.